In its sample, the clone carrying this TCR beta chain was seen a few times. One entry per CDR3 protein results from TCRdb running MiXCR on the RT-PCR reads. The data show some 960,000 distinct CDR3 sequences, with about a sixth seen just once and roughly 6% held by the top ten. V was cut by 0 bases and J by 5 bases, with 14 bases left in between. In germline, CDR1 is LGHDT, CDR2 YNNKEL (reference sequence). There are 16 residues in the CDR3. This entry belongs to a study of patients and donors after allogeneic stem cell transplantation. V gene TRBV3-1 combines with J gene TRBJ2-1; D unresolved. The sample taken for sequencing was blood, either unsorted or a sorted T cell fraction (not recorded which). The clonotype comes from a human donor who was either an allogeneic HSCT recipient or a stem cell or donor lymphocyte infusion donor (not recorded which). It is not recorded whose cells these are; they may come from a transplant donor. As DNA, the CDR3 is TGTGCCAGCAGCCAAGATAGGAGAGGCCCAAACAATGAGCAGTTCTTC. Residues: CASSQDRRGPNNEQFF.